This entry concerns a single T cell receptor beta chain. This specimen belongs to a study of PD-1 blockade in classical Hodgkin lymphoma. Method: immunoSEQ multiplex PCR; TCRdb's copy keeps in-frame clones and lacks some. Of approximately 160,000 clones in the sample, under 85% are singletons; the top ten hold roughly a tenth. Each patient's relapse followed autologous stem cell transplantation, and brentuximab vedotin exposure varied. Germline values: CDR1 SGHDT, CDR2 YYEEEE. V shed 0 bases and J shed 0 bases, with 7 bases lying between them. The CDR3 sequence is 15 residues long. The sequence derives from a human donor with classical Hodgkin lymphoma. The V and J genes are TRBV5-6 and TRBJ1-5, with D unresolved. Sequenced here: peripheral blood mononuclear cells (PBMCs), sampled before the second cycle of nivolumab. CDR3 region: CASSLARDSNQPQHF. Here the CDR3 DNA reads TGTGCCAGCAGCTTGGCCCGGGATAGCAATCAGCCCCAGCATTTT.